One sample yielded the 11 T cell receptor beta chains listed below, sequenced in a study of T-cell memory formation after mild COVID-19 (TCRdb year 2021). Library construction relied on 5' RACE. Sequencing was carried out with an Illumina NovaSeq 6000. TCRdb took the public reads, trimmed them with fastp at Q25, ran MiXCR for clone calling and kept in-frame beta chains. Each CDR3 protein appears once, grouped with its most common genes and DNA. The sample has about 190,000 distinct CDR3 sequences on record, around 25% of them singletons. Approximately 10% of the sample is held by the ten biggest clonotypes. Material for sequencing was PBMCs or a T cell subset sorted from them (not recorded which). The receptors stem from an adult woman who had mild COVID-19 (a few samples of this study predate the infection). The sample titles of this study are shuffled in the database, so cell type and time point are left out; the donor was told from shared clones.

The chain is built from TRBV29-1 and TRBJ1-2; perhaps TRBD1 as D (5 bases). The CDR3 totals 14 residues. The V gene lost 7 bases and the J gene lost 2 bases, with 17 bases spanning the gap. Germline lookup yields CDR1 SQVTM and CDR2 ANQGSEA. CDR3 sequence reads: CSARVQGRNYGYTF. CDR3 coding DNA: TGCAGCGCCCGAGTCCAGGGCCGCAACTATGGCTACACCTTC.

The rearrangement uses TRBV12-3 or TRBV12-4 and TRBJ1-1; D is undetermined. This CDR3 is built from 13 residues. Trimming pared 6 bases from V and 0 bases from J, leaving 8 bases between. The CDR3 loop reads CASSRQLNTEAFF. CDR3 DNA sequence: TGTGCCAGCAGCCGCCAATTGAACACTGAAGCTTTCTTT.

This clonotype appeared a few times. CDR3 region: CASTQTGTVGSEAFF. In nucleotides, the CDR3 is TGTGCCAGCACCCAAACCGGGACAGTAGGCTCTGAAGCTTTCTTT. This sequence joins TRBV12-3 or TRBV12-4 and TRBJ1-1; 7 bases align to TRBD1. Losses at the gene ends were 7 bases for V and 6 bases for J; bases not matched to a gene: 14. The CDR3 is 15 amino acids.

This rearrangement joins TRBV21-1 to TRBJ1-2; TRBD1 reflects the table's D call only, with no check against the DNA. TRBV21-1 is listed as a pseudogene. The CDR3 runs 18 residues. The CDR3: CASSKGGPGQGAGYGYTF. The DNA of the CDR3 is TGTGCCAGCAGCAAAGGGGGACCGGGACAGGGGGCCGGGTATGGCTACACCTTC.

The chain links TRBV7-8 to TRBJ2-7, with 11 positions matching TRBD2. The trim removed 3 bases at V and 0 bases at J, leaving 4 bases unmatched. The CDR3 covers 16 residues. The germline CDR1 and CDR2 sequences are SGHVS and FQNEAQ. The CDR3, as DNA: TGTGCCAGCAGCTTCGAGGGGACTAGCGGCTCCTACGAGCAGTACTTC. It is translated as CASSFEGTSGSYEQYF.

The rearrangement joins TRBV11-3 to TRBJ2-3; a possible D gene is TRBD1 (6 bases). With 6 bases removed from V and 0 bases from J, the gap between germline ends came to 10 bases. CDR3 size: 14 residues. Germline V gene lookup returns CDR1 SGHNT and CDR2 YENEEA. CDR3 sequence reads: CASRQGSSTDTQYF. The CDR3 DNA is TGTGCCAGCAGACAGGGCTCTAGCACAGATACGCAGTATTTT.

The chain carries TRBV7-9 and TRBJ1-6; D is possibly TRBD1 (6 bases). CDR3 length: 16 residues. Germline values: CDR1 SEHNR, CDR2 FQNEAQ (reference sequence). The V end lost 4 bases, the J end lost 10 bases, and 20 bases lay between the germline ends. The CDR3 DNA sequence: TGTGCCAGCAGCTCCACCGGGACAACAGGGAACTCACCCCTCCACTTT. Amino acids: CASSSTGTTGNSPLHF.

The CDR3: CASSQAPGQLNTEAFF. Written as DNA, the CDR3 is TGTGCCAGCAGCCAGGCCCCGGGACAACTGAACACTGAAGCTTTCTTT. This chain connects TRBV7-3 to TRBJ1-1; D might be TRBD1 (6 bases). V lost 5 bases to trimming and J lost 0 bases, with 16 bases between them. Per the germline V gene, CDR1 is SGHTA and CDR2 is FQGTGA. There are 16 residues in the CDR3.

This chain joins TRBV9 and TRBJ2-1; unclear D gene. V lost 2 bases to trimming and J lost 9 bases, with 12 bases between them. In germline, CDR1 is SGDLS, CDR2 YYNGEE. The CDR3 extends over 13 amino acids. The CDR3 DNA sequence: TGTGCCAGCAGCGTCAGGACCGTGAGTGAGCAGTTCTTC. It specifies CASSVRTVSEQFF.

The V and J genes are TRBV7-3 and TRBJ2-1, with D possibly being TRBD2 (7 bases). The CDR3 loop spans 14 amino acids. V was clipped by 5 bases and J by 5 bases, with 13 bases between them. The germline gives CDR1 SGHTA, CDR2 FQGTGA. CDR3 in amino acids: CASSPTGRDNEQFF. In DNA, the CDR3 is TGTGCCAGCAGCCCTACAGGGAGGGACAATGAGCAGTTCTTC. Together with reference TRBV7-3 and TRBJ2-1, the CDR3 gives the full variable domain: GAGVSQTPSNKVTEKGKYVELRCDPISGHTALYWYRQSLGQGPEFLIYFQGTGAADDSGLPNDRFFAVRPEGSVSTLKIQRTERGDSAVYLCASSPTGRDNEQFFGPGTRLTVL.

V and J are TRBV7-2 and TRBJ1-1; weak D call: TRBD1 (6 bases). The CDR3 extends over 15 amino acids. The germline CDR1 and CDR2 sequences are SGHTA and FQGNSA. With 4 bases removed from V and 4 bases from J, the gap between germline ends came to 16 bases. The CDR3, as DNA: TGTGCCAGCAGCTCTATGGCAGGGGCCGGCACTGAAGCTTTCTTT. Encoded protein: CASSSMAGAGTEAFF.